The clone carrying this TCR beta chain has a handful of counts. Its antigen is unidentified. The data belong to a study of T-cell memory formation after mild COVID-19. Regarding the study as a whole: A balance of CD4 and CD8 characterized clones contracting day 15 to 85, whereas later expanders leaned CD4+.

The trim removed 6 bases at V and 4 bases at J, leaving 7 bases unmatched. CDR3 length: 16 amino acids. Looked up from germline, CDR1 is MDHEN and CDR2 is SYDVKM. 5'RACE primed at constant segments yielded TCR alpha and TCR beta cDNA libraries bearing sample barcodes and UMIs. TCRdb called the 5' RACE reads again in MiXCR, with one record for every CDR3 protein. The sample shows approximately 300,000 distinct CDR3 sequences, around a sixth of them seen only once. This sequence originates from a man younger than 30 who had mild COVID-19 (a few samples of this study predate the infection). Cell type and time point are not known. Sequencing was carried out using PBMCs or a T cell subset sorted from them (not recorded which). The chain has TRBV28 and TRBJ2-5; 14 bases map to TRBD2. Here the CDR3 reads CASRTSGGAYRETQYF. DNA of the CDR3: TGTGCCAGCAGGACTAGCGGGGGGGCCTATCGAGAGACCCAGTACTTC.